Following are 32 T cell receptor beta chains from one sample sequenced in a study of radiotherapy plus CTLA-4 blockade in lung cancer (dated by TCRdb to 2016 to 2019). Preparation of the library involved the immunoSEQ multiplex PCR assay. TCRdb carries this immuneACCESS record with in-frame sequences only. Its versions omit some clonotypes, under half of them owing to an unresolved V gene in the studies checked, with the rest unexplained. For this sample the table gives roughly 93,000 clones, of which 82% were detected only once. Nearly 3.5% of the sample rests with the top ten. The sequencing here drew on peripheral blood, taken from a patient treated with radiotherapy plus ipilimumab. Source of these receptors: a human donor with non-small cell lung cancer who had a partial response to radiotherapy plus ipilimumab.

The V gene is TRBV28, the J gene TRBJ1-2; 11 bases align to TRBD1. Trimming cost V 5 bases and J 8 bases; bases outside gene matches: 7. This CDR3 has 14 amino acids. The germline V gene encodes CDR1 MDHEN and CDR2 SYDVKM. CDR3 amino acids: CASSRGQGARGYTF. CDR3 nucleotides: TGTGCCAGCAGTCGAGGACAGGGGGCAAGAGGCTACACCTTC.

DNA of the CDR3: TGTGCCAGCAGAGGTCCCTCAGATACGCAGTATTTT. It encodes CASRGPSDTQYF. The chain carries TRBV18 and TRBJ2-3; D unresolved. V lost 8 bases and J 4 bases, leaving 10 bases between the germline ends. The germline gives CDR1 KGHSH, CDR2 LQKENI. CDR3 size: 12 residues.

V and J are TRBV18 and TRBJ2-5; possibly TRBD2 for D (6 bases). The assigned J gene may be wrong: the sequence end matches TRBJ2-7 better. The CDR3 contains 21 residues. The germline CDR1 and CDR2 sequences are KGHSH and LQKENI. Written as DNA, the CDR3 is TGTGCCAGCTCACCCCCGTCGGGGCTAGCGTCGAATCTCCCTGTCCTGGGCGAGCAGTACTTC. Its translation: CASSPPSGLASNLPVLGEQYF.

This clone showed up just once. J is TRBJ2-3 and V is TRBV5-8, with D possibly TRBD2 on 6 matching bases. This CDR3 contains 16 residues. Germline lookup yields CDR1 SGHTS and CDR2 YDEGEE. V was cut by 0 bases and J by 6 bases, with 17 bases left in between. CDR3 DNA: TGTGCCAGCAGCTTGGGGACCGCGGGACCAGAGGATACGCAGTATTTT. This codes for CASSLGTAGPEDTQYF.

This clone was detected only once. This sequence joins TRBV6-1 and TRBJ2-1; the D is unclear. V was shortened by 3 bases and J by 6 bases, with 6 bases between the two germline ends. This CDR3 is 12 amino acids long. In germline, CDR1 is MNHNS, CDR2 SASEGT. The CDR3 coding sequence is TGTGCCAGCAGTGATTTTATCAATGAGCAGTTCTTC. This sequence encodes CASSDFINEQFF.

In nucleotides, the CDR3 is TGCGCCAGCAGCACATCGACAGATAGCTCCTACAATGAGCAGTTCTTC. Residues: CASSTSTDSSYNEQFF. The chain has TRBV5-1 and TRBJ2-1; D perhaps matches TRBD1 (5 bases). Trimming pared 4 bases from V and 0 bases from J, leaving 14 bases between. The CDR3 is made up of 16 amino acids. Looked up from germline, CDR1 is SGHRS and CDR2 is YFSETQ.

The rearrangement joins TRBV13 to TRBJ2-2; 12 bases are shared with TRBD2. CDR1 is PRHDT, CDR2 FYEKMQ, per germline (reference sequence). V lost 2 bases to trimming and J lost 9 bases; unmatched junction nucleotides: 4. This CDR3 has 15 amino acids. The CDR3 DNA reads as TGTGCCAGCAGCTTAAAAACTAGCGGGAGGCGGGAGCTGTTTTTT. It encodes CASSLKTSGRRELFF.

The chain couples TRBV5-1 to TRBJ2-5, with D possibly being TRBD1 (6 bases). Germline CDR1 reads SGHRS; CDR2 reads YFSETQ. Trimming took 3 bases from V and 2 from J, leaving 8 bases between them. This CDR3 region has 13 residues. The CDR3 reads CASSSGQQETQYF. For the CDR3, the DNA is TGCGCCAGCAGCTCAGGACAGCAAGAGACCCAGTACTTC.

The chain joins TRBV19 to TRBJ2-7; D might be TRBD2 (6 bases). CDR3 length: 12 amino acids. In germline, CDR1 is LNHDA, CDR2 SQIVND (reference sequence). Trimming removed 3 bases at V and 3 bases at J, with 6 bases between. The CDR3 sequence: CASSMGGYEQYF. The CDR3 DNA reads TGTGCCAGTAGTATGGGAGGCTACGAGCAGTACTTC.

This clone came up once. The rearrangement uses TRBV6-5 and TRBJ2-2; 11 positions agree with TRBD1. The CDR3 runs 16 residues. The trim removed 3 bases at V and 4 bases at J, leaving 4 bases unmatched. Looked up from germline, CDR1 is MNHEY and CDR2 is SVGAGI. In nucleotides, the CDR3 is TGTGCCAGCAGTTATGGGACAGGGGGAATCACCGGGGAGCTGTTTTTT. Its protein is CASSYGTGGITGELFF.

The chain employs TRBV19 and TRBJ2-3; TRBD2 matches at 7 bases. V was clipped by 7 bases and J by 5 bases; unmatched bases: 9. This CDR3 spans 14 amino acids. In germline, CDR1 is LNHDA, CDR2 SQIVND (reference sequence). CDR3 amino acids: CASNWRERGDTQYF. The CDR3 DNA sequence: TGTGCCAGTAACTGGCGGGAGAGGGGAGATACGCAGTATTTT.

The rearrangement joins TRBV5-1 to TRBJ2-2; 7 bases are shared with TRBD2. Per the germline V gene, CDR1 is SGHRS and CDR2 is YFSETQ. V shed 0 bases and J 3 bases; nucleotides not matched to a gene: 14. The CDR3 consists of 19 residues. Here the CDR3 DNA reads TGCGCCAGCAGCTTGGGCATCATGAAGAGGGAGGGCTACACCGGGGAGCTGTTTTTT. Protein sequence: CASSLGIMKREGYTGELFF.

This clone was observed a few times. CDR3 nucleotide sequence: TGTGCCAGCAGCTTAGTGTGGAGGGAGACCCAGTACTTC. Encoded protein: CASSLVWRETQYF. The chain combines TRBV7-3 with TRBJ2-5, with a tentative D call TRBD2 (5 bases). The V gene lost 2 bases and the J gene lost 5 bases, with 9 bases spanning the gap. CDR1 and CDR2 (germline): SGHTA, FQGTGA. This CDR3 has 13 residues.

V and J are TRBV7-6 and TRBJ1-3, with TRBD1 matching 8 bases. The CDR3 contains 15 residues. CDR1 is SGHVS, CDR2 FNYEAQ, per germline. V shed 5 bases, J shed 0 bases, and the junction held 3 bases outside the gene matches. The CDR3 bases are TGTGCCAGCAGCGTGACAGGGGCCTCTGGAAACACCATATATTTT. This gives the protein CASSVTGASGNTIYF.

A single count supports this clone. The chain is built from TRBV7-9 and TRBJ1-3; D may be TRBD1 (6 bases). The germline V gene has CDR1 SEHNR and CDR2 FQNEAQ (reference sequence). The length of the CDR3 is 15 residues. The V gene lost 1 base and the J gene lost 3 bases, with 10 bases spanning the gap. The CDR3 sequence is CASSLGGQGGNTIYF. CDR3 nucleotide sequence: TGTGCCAGCAGCTTAGGGGGACAAGGTGGAAACACCATATATTTT.

The chain combines TRBV19 with TRBJ2-5, with TRBD2 as a possible D gene (5 bases). The CDR3 has 13 residues. Germline lookup yields CDR1 LNHDA and CDR2 SQIVND (reference sequence). The CDR3 reads CASGGPGLETQYF. CDR3 nucleotides: TGTGCATCCGGCGGGCCGGGCTTGGAGACCCAGTACTTC.

Only one count was recorded for this clone. The chain recombines TRBV7-2 with TRBJ2-7; D unclear. V shed 4 bases and J shed 4 bases, with 11 bases lying between them. The CDR3 is made up of 13 amino acids. The germline gives CDR1 SGHTA, CDR2 FQGNSA. The CDR3 DNA reads TGTGCCAGCAGCTCTGGCCCTGATTACGAGCAGTACTTC. Translation gives CASSSGPDYEQYF.

By proportion, this clone is medium-sized. The chain couples TRBV29-1 to TRBJ1-1; a possible D gene is TRBD1 (5 bases). This CDR3 is built from 14 residues. CDR1 and CDR2 from the germline V gene are SQVTM and ANQGSEA. Trimming took 5 bases from V and 1 from J, leaving 14 bases between them. The chain's CDR3 is CSVFGGGPNTEAFF. CDR3 DNA: TGCAGCGTTTTCGGGGGAGGGCCGAACACTGAAGCTTTCTTT.

This sequence joins TRBV5-1 and TRBJ2-1, with 13 bases aligning to TRBD2. The germline CDR1 and CDR2 sequences are SGHRS and YFSETQ. This CDR3 is built from 18 residues. The trim removed 4 bases at V and 0 bases at J, leaving 7 bases unmatched. The CDR3 reads CASSRTSGSSLSYNEQFF. The CDR3 DNA reads TGCGCCAGCAGCCGGACTAGCGGGAGTTCCCTCTCCTACAATGAGCAGTTCTTC.

The chain couples TRBV15 to TRBJ1-1; D is possibly TRBD1 (5 bases). Looked up from germline, CDR1 is LNHNV and CDR2 is YYDKDF (reference sequence). Trimming cost V 2 bases and J 11 bases, with 12 bases left between them. This CDR3 comprises 12 residues. CDR3 region: CATSRSQGGAFF. For the CDR3, the DNA is TGTGCCACCAGCAGATCTCAGGGTGGGGCTTTCTTT.

The genes are TRBV6-5 and TRBJ1-5; 8 bases are a match to TRBD1. The CDR3 consists of 12 residues. Trimming took 8 bases from V and 6 from J; bases not matched to a gene: 3. The germline V gene encodes CDR1 MNHEY and CDR2 SVGAGI. The CDR3 DNA sequence: TGTGCCAGCGGGACAGGTCGTCAGCCCCAGCATTTT. Its translation: CASGTGRQPQHF.

The V call is TRBV25-1, the J call TRBJ2-1; perhaps TRBD2 as D (5 bases). V was trimmed by 2 bases and J by 10 bases, leaving 9 bases between them. CDR3 length: 12 residues. In germline, CDR1 is MGHDK, CDR2 SYGVNS. The CDR3 sequence: CASSELGLEQFF. CDR3 DNA sequence: TGTGCCAGCAGTGAACTAGGACTCGAGCAGTTCTTC.

Worth noting for this clone: Additional DNA sequences in this sample encode the identical CDR3. This chain joins TRBV7-3 and TRBJ2-7; TRBD2 matches at 8 bases. The J segment lost 5 bases and the V segment lost 2 bases, leaving 5 bases of the junction unmatched. Germline values: CDR1 SGHTA, CDR2 FQGTGA. The CDR3 is 14 residues long. The DNA of the CDR3 is TGTGCCAGCAGCTTAGCAGGAGCGGGAGACGAGCAGTACTTC. It is translated as CASSLAGAGDEQYF.

This sequence joins TRBV29-1 and TRBJ2-2, with D tentatively TRBD1 (6 bases). The ends were cut back, 4 bases at V and 1 base at J, with 19 bases in the middle. This CDR3 spans 17 amino acids. Germline V gene data show CDR1 as SQVTM and CDR2 as ANQGSEA. Here the CDR3 reads CSVGGQTGFVNTGELFF. In nucleotides, the CDR3 is TGCAGCGTTGGAGGCCAAACAGGGTTCGTGAACACCGGGGAGCTGTTTTTT.

This chain uses TRBV5-1 with TRBJ2-5, with 7 bases aligning to TRBD1. This CDR3 contains 14 residues. The germline V gene encodes CDR1 SGHRS and CDR2 YFSETQ. The V and J ends lost 3 bases and 2 bases, in that order; junction bases with no gene match: 4. CDR3 in amino acids: CASSYLGQQETQYF. The CDR3 bases are TGCGCCAGCAGCTACCTGGGACAGCAAGAGACCCAGTACTTC.

V gene TRBV7-2 combines with J gene TRBJ2-2, with TRBD1 identical over 10 bases. This CDR3 has 16 residues. CDR1 SGHTA and CDR2 FQGNSA come from the germline V gene. V was pared by 5 bases and J by 4 bases, with 7 bases of the junction left unmatched. The CDR3 region is CASSPRQGAGTGELFF. The CDR3 nucleotides read TGTGCCAGCAGCCCCCGACAGGGGGCGGGCACCGGGGAGCTGTTTTTT.

This clone was observed a few times. The chain uses TRBV19 and TRBJ1-3, with D hard to call. V lost 5 bases and J lost 3, with 14 bases in between. This CDR3 is built from 15 residues. Germline-derived CDR1 and CDR2 are LNHDA and SQIVND (reference sequence). CDR3 bases: TGTGCCAGTAGTGCAGGTCCTGCATTTGGAAACACCATATATTTT. Its translation: CASSAGPAFGNTIYF.

The chain is built from TRBV27 and TRBJ2-7; possible D gene TRBD2, 5 bases. Germline loops: CDR1 MNHEY, CDR2 SMNVEV (reference sequence). V lost 5 bases and J 2 bases, leaving 13 bases between the germline ends. There are 14 residues in the CDR3. For the CDR3, the DNA is TGTGCCAGCAGTCCCACAGCGGCGACCTACGAGCAGTACTTC. Translation: CASSPTAATYEQYF.

The chain is built from TRBV28 and TRBJ2-7, with a possible D match to TRBD2 (6 bases). The CDR3 runs 14 residues. Trimming stripped 5 bases from V and 2 bases from J, with 13 bases between. Germline CDR1 is MDHEN and CDR2 is SYDVKM. The CDR3, as DNA: TGTGCCAGCAGTCGCGGACCGGGAGCCTACGAGCAGTACTTC. Protein sequence: CASSRGPGAYEQYF.

This clone was detected a few times. This chain connects TRBV30 to TRBJ2-1; D is perhaps TRBD1 (6 bases). Germline V lookup: CDR1 GTSNPN, CDR2 SVGIG (reference sequence). V was shortened by 0 bases and J by 8 bases, with 11 bases between the two germline ends. This CDR3 is 13 amino acids long. The CDR3 sequence: CAWSVPTGYEQFF. The CDR3 region has the DNA TGTGCCTGGAGTGTCCCCACAGGGTATGAGCAGTTCTTC.

The chain combines TRBV28 with TRBJ1-1, with 7 bases aligning to TRBD1. Germline CDR1 is MDHEN and CDR2 is SYDVKM. CDR3 length: 14 residues. The trim removed 5 bases at V and 2 bases at J, leaving 5 bases unmatched. This chain's CDR3 is CASSPGGGNTEAFF. CDR3 bases: TGTGCCAGCAGTCCTGGAGGGGGCAACACTGAAGCTTTCTTT. The full variable domain, completed using reference TRBV28 and TRBJ1-1, is DVKVTQSSRYLVKRTGEKVFLECVQDMDHENMFWYRQDPGLGLRLIYFSYDVKMKEKGDIPEGYSVSREKKERFSLILESASTNQTSMYLCASSPGGGNTEAFFGQGTRLTVV.

The chain recombines TRBV9 with TRBJ2-5, with D possibly TRBD2 on 6 matching bases. This CDR3 has 15 residues. Looked up from germline, CDR1 is SGDLS and CDR2 is YYNGEE. V gave up 1 base and J gave up 1 base, with 11 bases separating them. This chain's CDR3 is CASSVNPAGQETQYF. In DNA form, the CDR3 reads TGTGCCAGCAGCGTAAATCCAGCGGGCCAAGAGACCCAGTACTTC.